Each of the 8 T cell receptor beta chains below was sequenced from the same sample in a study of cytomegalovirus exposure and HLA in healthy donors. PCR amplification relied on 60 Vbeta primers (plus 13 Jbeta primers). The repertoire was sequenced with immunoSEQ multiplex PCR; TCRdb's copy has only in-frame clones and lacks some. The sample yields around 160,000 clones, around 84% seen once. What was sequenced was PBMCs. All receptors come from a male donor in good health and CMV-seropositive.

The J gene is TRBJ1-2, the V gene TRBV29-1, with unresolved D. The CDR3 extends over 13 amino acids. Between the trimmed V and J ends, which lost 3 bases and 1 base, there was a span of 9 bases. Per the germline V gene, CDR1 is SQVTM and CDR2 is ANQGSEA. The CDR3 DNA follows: TGCAGCGTTGATGAGGGAGGTAACTATGGCTACACCTTC. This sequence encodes CSVDEGGNYGYTF.

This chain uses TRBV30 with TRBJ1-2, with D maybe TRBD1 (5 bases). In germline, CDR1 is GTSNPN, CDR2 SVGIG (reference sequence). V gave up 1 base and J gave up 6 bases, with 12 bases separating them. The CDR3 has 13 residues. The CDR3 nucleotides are TGTGCCTGGAGTGAAAGACGGGGGGATGGCTACACCTTC. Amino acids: CAWSERRGDGYTF.

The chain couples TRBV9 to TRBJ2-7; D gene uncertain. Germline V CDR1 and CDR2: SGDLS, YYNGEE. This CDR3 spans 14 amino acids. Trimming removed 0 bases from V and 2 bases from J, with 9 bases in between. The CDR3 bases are TGTGCCAGCAGCGTAGGAGGCGGAACCTACGAGCAGTACTTC. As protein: CASSVGGGTYEQYF. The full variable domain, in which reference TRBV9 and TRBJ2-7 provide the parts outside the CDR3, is DSGVTQTPKHLITATGQRVTLRCSPRSGDLSVYWYQQSLDQGLQFLIQYYNGEERAKGNILERFSAQQFPDLHSELNLSSLELGDSALYFCASSVGGGTYEQYFGPGTRLTVT.

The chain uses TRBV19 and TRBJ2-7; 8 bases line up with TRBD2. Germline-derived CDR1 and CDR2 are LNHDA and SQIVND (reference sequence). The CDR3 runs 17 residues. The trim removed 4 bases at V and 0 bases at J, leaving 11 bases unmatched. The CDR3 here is CASSTRGIAGPSYEQYF. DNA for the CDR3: TGTGCCAGTAGTACCCGTGGGATAGCGGGGCCCTCCTACGAGCAGTACTTC.

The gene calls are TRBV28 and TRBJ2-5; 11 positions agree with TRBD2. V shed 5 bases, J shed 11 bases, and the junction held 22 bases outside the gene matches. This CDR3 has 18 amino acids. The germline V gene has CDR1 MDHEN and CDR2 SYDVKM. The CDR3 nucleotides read TGTGCCAGCAGTGGGGGGACTAGCGGTCCCGAGATGGGATGGGAGCAGTACTTC. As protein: CASSGGTSGPEMGWEQYF.

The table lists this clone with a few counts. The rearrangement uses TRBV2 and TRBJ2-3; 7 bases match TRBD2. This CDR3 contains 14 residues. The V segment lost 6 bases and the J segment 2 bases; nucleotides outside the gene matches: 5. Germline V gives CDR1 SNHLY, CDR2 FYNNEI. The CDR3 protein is CASSGDYYTDTQYF. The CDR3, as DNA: TGTGCCAGCAGCGGGGACTACTACACAGATACGCAGTATTTT.

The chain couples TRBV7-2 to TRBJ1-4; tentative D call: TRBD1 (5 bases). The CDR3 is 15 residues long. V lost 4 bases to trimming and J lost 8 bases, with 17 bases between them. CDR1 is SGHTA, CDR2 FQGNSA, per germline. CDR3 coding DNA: TGTGCCAGCAGCTCCGTGGCTCTCCGGGGGGAAAAACTGTTTTTT. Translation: CASSSVALRGEKLFF.

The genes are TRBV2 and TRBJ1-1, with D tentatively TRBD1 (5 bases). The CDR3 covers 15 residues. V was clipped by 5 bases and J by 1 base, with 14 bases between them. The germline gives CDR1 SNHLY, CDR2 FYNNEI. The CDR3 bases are TGTGCCAGCAGTTCGCAGGGAGGGGAGAACACTGAAGCTTTCTTT. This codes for CASSSQGGENTEAFF.